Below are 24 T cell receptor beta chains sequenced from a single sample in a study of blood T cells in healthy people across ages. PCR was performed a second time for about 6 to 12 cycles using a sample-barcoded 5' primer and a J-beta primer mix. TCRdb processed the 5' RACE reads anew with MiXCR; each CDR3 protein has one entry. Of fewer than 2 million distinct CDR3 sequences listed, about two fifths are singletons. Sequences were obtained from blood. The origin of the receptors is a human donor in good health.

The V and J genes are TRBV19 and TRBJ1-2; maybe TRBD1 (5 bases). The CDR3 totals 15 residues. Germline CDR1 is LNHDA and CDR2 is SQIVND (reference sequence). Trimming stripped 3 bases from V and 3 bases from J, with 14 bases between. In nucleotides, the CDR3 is TGTGCCAGTAGTATCACATCGCAGGGATACTATGGCTACACCTTC. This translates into CASSITSQGYYGYTF.

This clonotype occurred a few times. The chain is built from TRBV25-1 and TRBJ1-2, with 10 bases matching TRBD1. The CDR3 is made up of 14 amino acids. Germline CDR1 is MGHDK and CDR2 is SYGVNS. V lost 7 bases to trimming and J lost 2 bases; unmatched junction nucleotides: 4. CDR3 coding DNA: TGTGCCAGCAATACGACAGGGGGCAACTATGGCTACACCTTC. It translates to CASNTTGGNYGYTF.

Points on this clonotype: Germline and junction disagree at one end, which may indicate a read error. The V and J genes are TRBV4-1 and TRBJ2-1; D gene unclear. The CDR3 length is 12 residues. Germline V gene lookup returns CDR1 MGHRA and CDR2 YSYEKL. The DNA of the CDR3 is TGCGTCAGCAGCCAAGATGACCTGGGGCAGTTCTTC. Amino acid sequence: CVSSQDDLGQFF.

CDR3 coding DNA: TGTGCCAGCAGCCAATGGGGGCTAGCCCGGTCAGATACGCAGTATTTT. Amino acids: CASSQWGLARSDTQYF. V usage is TRBV3-1 and J usage is TRBJ2-3; D may be TRBD1 (6 bases). Germline V lookup: CDR1 LGHDT, CDR2 YNNKEL (reference sequence). The CDR3 totals 16 residues. Deletions cut 2 bases from V and 4 bases from J, with 16 bases between.

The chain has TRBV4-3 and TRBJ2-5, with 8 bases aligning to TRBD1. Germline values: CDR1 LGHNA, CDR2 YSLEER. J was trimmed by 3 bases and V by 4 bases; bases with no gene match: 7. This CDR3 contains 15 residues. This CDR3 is CASSRDRGKEETQYF. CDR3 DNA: TGCGCCAGCAGCCGTGACAGGGGAAAGGAAGAGACCCAGTACTTC.

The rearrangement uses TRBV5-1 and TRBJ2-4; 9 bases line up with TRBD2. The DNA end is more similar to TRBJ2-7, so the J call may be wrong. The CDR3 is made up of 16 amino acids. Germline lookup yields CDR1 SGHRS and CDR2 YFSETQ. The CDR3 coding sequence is TGCGCCAGCAGTCGGACCGGGACTAGCAACAACCACGAGCAGTACTTC. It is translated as CASSRTGTSNNHEQYF.

The CDR3 nucleotides read TGTGCTAGTGCCCACCTCGACGGGACTTTTGGCTACACCTTC. Its translation: CASAHLDGTFGYTF. The chain is built from TRBV12-5 and TRBJ1-2, with D tentatively TRBD1 (5 bases). Germline CDR1 LGHNT, CDR2 FRNRAP. CDR3 length: 14 residues. Trimming took off 7 bases at V and 7 bases at J, with 19 bases between the two ends. The full variable domain, its missing parts supplied by reference TRBV12-5 and TRBJ1-2, is DARVTQTPRHKVTEMGQEVTMRCQPILGHNTVFWYRQTMMQGLELLAYFRNRAPLDDSGMPKDRFSAEMPDATLATLKIQPSEPRDSAVYFCASAHLDGTFGYTFGSGTRLTVV.

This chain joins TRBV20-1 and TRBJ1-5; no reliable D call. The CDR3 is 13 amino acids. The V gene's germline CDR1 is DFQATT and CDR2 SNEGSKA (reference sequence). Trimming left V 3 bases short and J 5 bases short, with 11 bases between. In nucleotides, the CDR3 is TGCAGTGCTAGGGGTTACGGGGATCAGCCCCAGCATTTT. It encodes CSARGYGDQPQHF.

This chain's CDR3 is CASSHTGTGGYEQYF. The DNA of the CDR3 is TGCGCCAGCAGCCATACCGGGACAGGGGGCTACGAGCAGTACTTC. The genes are TRBV4-1 and TRBJ2-5; TRBD1 aligns across 11 bases. The DNA end favors TRBJ2-7, so the J call may be wrong. This CDR3 is built from 15 residues. Germline-derived CDR1 and CDR2 are MGHRA and YSYEKL.

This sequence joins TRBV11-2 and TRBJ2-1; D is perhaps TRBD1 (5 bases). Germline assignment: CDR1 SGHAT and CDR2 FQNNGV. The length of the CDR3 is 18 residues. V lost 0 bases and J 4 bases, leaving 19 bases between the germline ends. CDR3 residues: CASSLDWADTQLYNEQFF. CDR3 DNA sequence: TGTGCCAGCAGCTTAGATTGGGCGGACACCCAATTATACAATGAGCAGTTCTTC.

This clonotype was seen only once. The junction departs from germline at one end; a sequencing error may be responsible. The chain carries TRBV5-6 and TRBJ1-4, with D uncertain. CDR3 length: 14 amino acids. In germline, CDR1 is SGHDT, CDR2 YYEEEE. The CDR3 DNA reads TGTGCCAGCCATACCTACGGCGGGGATGAAAAACGGTTTTTT. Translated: CASHTYGGDEKRFF.

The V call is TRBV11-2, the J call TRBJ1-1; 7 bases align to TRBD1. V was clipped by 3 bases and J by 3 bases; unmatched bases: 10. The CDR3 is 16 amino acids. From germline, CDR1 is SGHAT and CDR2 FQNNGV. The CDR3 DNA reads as TGTGCCAGCAGCTTCAGGGGGACCAGGGAGGACACTGAAGCTTTCTTT. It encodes CASSFRGTREDTEAFF.

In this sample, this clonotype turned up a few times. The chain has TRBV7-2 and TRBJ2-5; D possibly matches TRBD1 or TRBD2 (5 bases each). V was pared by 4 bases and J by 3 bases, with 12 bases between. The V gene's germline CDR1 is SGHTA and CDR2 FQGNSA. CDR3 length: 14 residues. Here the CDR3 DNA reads TGTGCCAGCAGCTCCATAAGAGGGGAAGAGACCCAGTACTTC. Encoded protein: CASSSIRGEETQYF. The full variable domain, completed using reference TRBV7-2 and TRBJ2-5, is GAGVSQSPSNKVTEKGKDVELRCDPISGHTALYWYRQSLGQGLEFLIYFQGNSAPDKSGLPSDRFSAERTGGSVSTLTIQRTQQEDSAVYLCASSSIRGEETQYFGPGTRLLVL.

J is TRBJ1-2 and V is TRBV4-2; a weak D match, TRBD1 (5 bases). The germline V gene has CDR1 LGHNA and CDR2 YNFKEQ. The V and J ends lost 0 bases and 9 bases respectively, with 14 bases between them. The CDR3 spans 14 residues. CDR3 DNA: TGTGCCAGCAGCCAAGATCTTCAGGGTAGGAGCTACACCTTC. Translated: CASSQDLQGRSYTF.

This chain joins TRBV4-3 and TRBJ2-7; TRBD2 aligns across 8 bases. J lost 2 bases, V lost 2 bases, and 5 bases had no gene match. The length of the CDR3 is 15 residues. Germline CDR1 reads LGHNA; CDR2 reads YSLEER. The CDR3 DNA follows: TGCGCCAGCAGCCAAACGACTAGCGAGGCCTACGAGCAGTACTTC. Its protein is CASSQTTSEAYEQYF.

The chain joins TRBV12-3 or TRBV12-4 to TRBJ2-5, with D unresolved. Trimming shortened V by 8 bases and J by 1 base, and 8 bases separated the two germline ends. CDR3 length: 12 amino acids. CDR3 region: CASGGFQETQYF. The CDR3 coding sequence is TGTGCCAGCGGTGGGTTCCAAGAGACCCAGTACTTC.

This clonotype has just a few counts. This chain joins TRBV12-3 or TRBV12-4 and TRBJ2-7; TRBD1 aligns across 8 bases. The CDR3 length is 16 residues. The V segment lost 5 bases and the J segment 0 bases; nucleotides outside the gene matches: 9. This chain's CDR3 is CASSPDRERSSYEQYF. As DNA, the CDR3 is TGTGCCAGCAGTCCGGACAGGGAACGGAGCTCCTACGAGCAGTACTTC.

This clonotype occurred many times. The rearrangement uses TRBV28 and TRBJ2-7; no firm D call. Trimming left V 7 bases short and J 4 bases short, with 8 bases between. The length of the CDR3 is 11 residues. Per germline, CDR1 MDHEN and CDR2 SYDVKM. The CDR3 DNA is TGTGCCAGCACCGACGCTTACGAGCAGTACTTC. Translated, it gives CASTDAYEQYF.

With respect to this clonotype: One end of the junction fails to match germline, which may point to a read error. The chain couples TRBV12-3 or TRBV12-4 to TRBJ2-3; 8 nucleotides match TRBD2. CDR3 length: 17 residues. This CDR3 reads CASSLNAGGGSADMQYF. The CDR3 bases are TGTGCCAGCAGTTTAAATGCGGGGGGCGGGTCGGCAGATATGCAGTATTTT.

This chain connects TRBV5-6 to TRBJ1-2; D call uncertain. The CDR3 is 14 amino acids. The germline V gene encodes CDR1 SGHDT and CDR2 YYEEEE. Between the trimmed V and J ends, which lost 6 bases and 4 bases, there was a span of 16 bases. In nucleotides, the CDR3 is TGTGCCAGCAACCCAGGAAGGCCCTCCTATGGCTACACCTTC. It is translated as CASNPGRPSYGYTF. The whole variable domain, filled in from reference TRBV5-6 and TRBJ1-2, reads DAGVTQSPTHLIKTRGQQVTLRCSPKSGHDTVSWYQQALGQGPQFIFQYYEEEERQRGNFPDRFSGHQFPNYSSELNVNALLLGDSALYLCASNPGRPSYGYTFGSGTRLTVV.

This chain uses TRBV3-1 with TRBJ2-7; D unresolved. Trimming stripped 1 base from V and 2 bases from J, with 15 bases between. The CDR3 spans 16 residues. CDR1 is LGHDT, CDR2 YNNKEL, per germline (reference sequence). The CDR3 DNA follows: TGTGCCAGCAGCCAAGGGCTGGATTTTGGGACCTACGAGCAGTACTTC. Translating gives CASSQGLDFGTYEQYF.

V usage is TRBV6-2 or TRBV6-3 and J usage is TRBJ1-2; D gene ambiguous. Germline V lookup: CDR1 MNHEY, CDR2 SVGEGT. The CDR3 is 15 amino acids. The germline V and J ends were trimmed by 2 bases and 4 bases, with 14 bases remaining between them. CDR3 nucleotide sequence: TGTGCCAGCAGTTACCCTGGACCTGCGGCCTATGGCTACACCTTC. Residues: CASSYPGPAAYGYTF.

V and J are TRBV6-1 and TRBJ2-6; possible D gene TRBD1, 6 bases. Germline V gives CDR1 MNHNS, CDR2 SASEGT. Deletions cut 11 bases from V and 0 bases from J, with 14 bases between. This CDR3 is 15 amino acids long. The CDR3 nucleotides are TGTGCCGCCACAACGGGACACTCTGGGGCCAACGTCCTGACTTTC. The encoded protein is CAATTGHSGANVLTF.

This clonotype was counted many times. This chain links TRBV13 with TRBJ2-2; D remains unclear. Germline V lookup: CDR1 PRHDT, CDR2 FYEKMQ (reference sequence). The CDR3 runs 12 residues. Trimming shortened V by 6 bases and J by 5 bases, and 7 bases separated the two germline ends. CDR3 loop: CASSFGTGELFF. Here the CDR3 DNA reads TGTGCCAGCAGTTTTGGGACCGGGGAGCTGTTTTTT.